This T cell receptor beta chain originates from a study of shared clonotypes between healthy human individuals. Findings and caveats of the study: Generation of non-shared clonotypes was less probable than generation of clonotypes shared by all four donors. Four donors held around 5% of naive CD4 clonotypes in common.

Study donors comprised healthy, HIV-negative adults devoid of recent acute infection or vaccination. Sorted subsets were amplified in replicate PCRs using around 220 ng DNA, 30,000 to 35,000 T cell genomes. Generated by immunoSEQ multiplex PCR, the TCRdb table keeps only in-frame clones and is missing some. Found here are around 1.4 million clones, 98% of them singletons; the top ten hold under 0.45%. Comments on this clone: Its antigen is unknown. Other DNA sequences of this sample code for an identical CDR3.

Germline loops: CDR1 ENHRY, CDR2 SYGVKD. V lost 10 bases to trimming and J lost 2 bases; unmatched junction nucleotides: 3. The length of the CDR3 is 12 residues. This rearrangement joins TRBV10-3 to TRBJ2-3, with 7 bases matching TRBD2. This TCR was sampled from a young man in good health. Sequenced material: naive CD4+ T cells sorted from blood. As to subset: CD45RA+ positively selected. The CDR3 DNA is TGTGCCACTAGCGGTTCCACAGATACGCAGTATTTT. It specifies CATSGSTDTQYF.